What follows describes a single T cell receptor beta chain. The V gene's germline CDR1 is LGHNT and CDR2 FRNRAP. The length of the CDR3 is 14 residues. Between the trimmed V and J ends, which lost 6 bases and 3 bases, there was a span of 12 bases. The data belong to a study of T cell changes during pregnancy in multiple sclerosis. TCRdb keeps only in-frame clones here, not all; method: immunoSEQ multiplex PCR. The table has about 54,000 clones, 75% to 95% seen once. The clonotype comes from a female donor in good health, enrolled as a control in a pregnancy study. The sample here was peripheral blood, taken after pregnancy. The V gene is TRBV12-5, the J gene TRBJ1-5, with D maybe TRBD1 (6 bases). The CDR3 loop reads CASGPGAFNQPQHF. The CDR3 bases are TGTGCTAGTGGCCCAGGGGCTTTCAATCAGCCCCAGCATTTT.